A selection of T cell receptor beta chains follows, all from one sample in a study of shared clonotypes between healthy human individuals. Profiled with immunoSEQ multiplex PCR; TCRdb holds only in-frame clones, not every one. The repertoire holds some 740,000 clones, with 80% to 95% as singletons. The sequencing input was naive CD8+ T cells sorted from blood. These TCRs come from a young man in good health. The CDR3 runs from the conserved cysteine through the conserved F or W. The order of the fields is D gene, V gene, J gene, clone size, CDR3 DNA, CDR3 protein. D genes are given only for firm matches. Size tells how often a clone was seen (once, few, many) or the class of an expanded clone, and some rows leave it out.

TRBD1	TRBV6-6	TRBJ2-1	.	TGTGCCAGCAGACACAGGGGTCTGGGTAATGAGCAGTTCTTC	CASRHRGLGNEQFF
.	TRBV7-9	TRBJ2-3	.	TGTGCCAGCGGGGACGGGCGGACAGATACGCAGTATTTT	CASGDGRTDTQYF
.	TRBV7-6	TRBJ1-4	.	TGTGCCAGCAGCTTATCAGCAATAAATGAAAAACTGTTTTTT	CASSLSAINEKLFF
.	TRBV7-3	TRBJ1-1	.	TGTGCCAGCAGCCCAACCCCCGGGCAAAAGGCACCTGAAGCTTTCTTT	CASSPTPGQKAPEAFF
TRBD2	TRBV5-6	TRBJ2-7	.	TGTGCCAGCAGCTTGAGACTAGCGGGAGACCACGAGCAGTACTTC	CASSLRLAGDHEQYF
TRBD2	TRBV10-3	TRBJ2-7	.	TGTGCCATCTCTTCTAGCGGAACCTACGAGCAGTACTTC	CAISSSGTYEQYF
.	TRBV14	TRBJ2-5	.	TGTGCCAGCAGCCACAGGGGCTACCAAGAGACCCAGTACTTC	CASSHRGYQETQYF
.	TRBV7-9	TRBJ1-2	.	TGTGCCAGCAGCTTAGCGGGGGATGGCTACACCTTC	CASSLAGDGYTF
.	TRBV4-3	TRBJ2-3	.	TGCGCCAGCAGTCGAAGCCGGGGCGCACGTACAGATACGCAGTATTTT	CASSRSRGARTDTQYF
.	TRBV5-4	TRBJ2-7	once	TGTGCCAGCAGCTTGGGCTACTCCTCCTACGAGCAGTACTTC	CASSLGYSSYEQYF
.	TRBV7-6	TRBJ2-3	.	TGTGCCAGCAGCCTATTAGGTACAGATACGCAGTATTTT	CASSLLGTDTQYF
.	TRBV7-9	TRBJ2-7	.	TGTGCCAGAGCCGGATCCGGGCAGTACTTC	CARAGSGQYF
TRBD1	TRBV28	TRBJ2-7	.	TGTGCCAGCAGTTCCCGGACAGGGTTAACAGAGCAGTACTTC	CASSSRTGLTEQYF
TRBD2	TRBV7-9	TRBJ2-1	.	TGTGCCAGCAGCGAGAGGAGCGGGAGGGAGATTTACAATGAGCAGTTCTTC	CASSERSGREIYNEQFF
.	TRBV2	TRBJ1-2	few	TGTGCCAGCGGACCATCGCCGGGCTACACCTTC	CASGPSPGYTF
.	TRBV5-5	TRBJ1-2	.	TGTGCCAGCAGCTTGGTTAAGGGACACACCTTC	CASSLVKGHTF
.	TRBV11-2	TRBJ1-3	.	TGTGCCAGCAGCCCCGGGCGGGCGAGCTCTGGAAACACCATATATTTT	CASSPGRASSGNTIYF
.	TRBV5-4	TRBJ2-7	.	TGTGCCAGCAGCCTTACAGGGTCCACGTCCTACGAGCAGTACTTC	CASSLTGSTSYEQYF
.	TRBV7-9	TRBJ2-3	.	TGTGCCAGCAGACGCAGGGATTCAGATACGCAGTATTTT	CASRRRDSDTQYF
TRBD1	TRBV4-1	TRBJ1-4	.	TGCGCCAGCAGCCAAGTGAAGGGACAGGGGAATGAAAAACTGTTTTTT	CASSQVKGQGNEKLFF
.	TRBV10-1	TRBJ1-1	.	TGCGCCAGCAGTGACAGTATGAACACTGAAGCTTTCTTT	CASSDSMNTEAFF
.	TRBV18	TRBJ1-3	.	TGTGCCAGCTCACCCGTAGGGGTCCCCCGAGGAAACACCATATATTTT	CASSPVGVPRGNTIYF
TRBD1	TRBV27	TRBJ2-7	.	TGTGCCAGCAGCACCACAGGGGGCTCCTACGAGCAGTACTTC	CASSTTGGSYEQYF
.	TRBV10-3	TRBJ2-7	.	TGTGCCATCAGTGGCACTTCTACGGAGCAGTACTTC	CAISGTSTEQYF
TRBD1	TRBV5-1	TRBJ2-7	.	TGCGCCAGCAGCGACGGACAGGGCTACGAGCAGTACTTC	CASSDGQGYEQYF
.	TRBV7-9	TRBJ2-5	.	TGTGCCAGCAGCTTTGTCAGGGACCAAGAGACCCAGTACTTC	CASSFVRDQETQYF
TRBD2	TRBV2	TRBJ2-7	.	TGTGCCAGCAGGGGGATAGCGGGAGTGGCGAACTACGAGCAGTACTTC	CASRGIAGVANYEQYF
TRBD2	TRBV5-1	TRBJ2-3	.	TGCGCCAGCAGCTTGGCGGTAGCGGGAGACACAGATACGCAGTATTTT	CASSLAVAGDTDTQYF
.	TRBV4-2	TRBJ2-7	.	TGTGCCAGTCCACAGGTGGCTGATCTCTCCAAACCCGTACTGTTAAAGCCGTACTTC	CASPQVADLSKPVLLKPYF
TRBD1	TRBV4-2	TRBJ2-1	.	TGTGCCAGCAGCGAGAGGGACAGGGGGCGTAACAATGAGCAGTTCTTC	CASSERDRGRNNEQFF
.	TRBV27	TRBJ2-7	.	TGTGCCAGCAGTTTAGCGACAGGCCACGAGCAGTACTTC	CASSLATGHEQYF
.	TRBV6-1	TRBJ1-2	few	TGTGCCAGCGGCCAAACAGCAAGGATCTATGGCTACACCTTC	CASGQTARIYGYTF
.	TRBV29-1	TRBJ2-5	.	TGCAGCGTTGAAAGGGGCACAGAATCTGGGACCCAGTACTTC	CSVERGTESGTQYF
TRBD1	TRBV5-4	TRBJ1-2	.	TGTGCCAGCAGCCTGTGGGACAGGGAAAACTATGGCTACACCTTC	CASSLWDRENYGYTF
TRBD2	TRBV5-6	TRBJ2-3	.	TGTGCCAGCAGCTTGGAACCGGGACTAGAAGTCGCAGATACGCAGTATTTT	CASSLEPGLEVADTQYF
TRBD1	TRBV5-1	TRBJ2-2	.	TGCGCCAGCAGCTTGTGGCGGACAGGGCCCGGGGAGCTGTTTTTT	CASSLWRTGPGELFF
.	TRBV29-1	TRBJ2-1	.	TGCAGCGTTGAAGATAATAGGGCCCTCTACAATGAGCAGTTCTTC	CSVEDNRALYNEQFF
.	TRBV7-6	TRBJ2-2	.	TGTGCCAGCAGCCTGAACGTGAACACCGGGGAGCTGTTTTTT	CASSLNVNTGELFF
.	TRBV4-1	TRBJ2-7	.	TGCGCCAGCAGCCAAGAGGGGGGCGCCTCCTACGAGCAGTACTTC	CASSQEGGASYEQYF
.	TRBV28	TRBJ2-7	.	TGTGTAGTGAGGGAAGGCTACGAGCAGTACTTC	CVVREGYEQYF
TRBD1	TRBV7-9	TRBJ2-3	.	TGTGCCAGCAGCGTGTCCGGGACAGGGGGTTTTACGCAGTATTTT	CASSVSGTGGFTQYF
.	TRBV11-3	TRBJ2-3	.	TGTGCCAGCAGCTTAGGCCCGGATACGCAGTATTTT	CASSLGPDTQYF
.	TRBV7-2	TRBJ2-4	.	TGTGCCAGCGGGACCGGAATGGACCAACAGTACTTC	CASGTGMDQQYF
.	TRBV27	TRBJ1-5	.	TGTGCCAGCAGGGACGGTCGCAATCAGCCCCAGCATTTT	CASRDGRNQPQHF
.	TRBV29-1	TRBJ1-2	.	TGCAGCGTGAGGGCGGAGTTAGGCTACACCTTC	CSVRAELGYTF
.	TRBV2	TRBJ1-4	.	TGTGCCAGCAGTTTGCAGCCAACTAATGAAAAACTGTTTTTT	CASSLQPTNEKLFF
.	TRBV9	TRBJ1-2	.	TGTGCCAGCACCGGGCCGCCCTATGGCTACACCTTC	CASTGPPYGYTF
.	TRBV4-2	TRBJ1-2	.	TGTGCCAGCAGCCAACGGGAGGGGCCTAACTATGGCTACACCTTC	CASSQREGPNYGYTF